Below, 23 T cell receptor beta chains from the same sample are listed, as sequenced in a study of blood T cell repertoires in COVID-19. This table comes from immunoSEQ multiplex PCR, and its TCRdb copy is limited to in-frame clones, with some not included. The table records about 140,000 clones, about 82% of them present only once. The sample taken for sequencing was peripheral blood. The source is a woman aged 60-70 years with acute or convalescent COVID-19.

The gene calls are TRBV5-6 and TRBJ2-7, with 8 bases lining up with TRBD2. The trim removed 0 bases at V and 8 bases at J, leaving 4 bases unmatched. This CDR3 comprises 13 residues. Germline V lookup: CDR1 SGHDT, CDR2 YYEEEE. Here the CDR3 reads CASSLEAGEKQYF. As DNA, the CDR3 is TGTGCCAGCAGCTTGGAAGCGGGGGAAAAGCAGTACTTC.

J is TRBJ1-1 and V is TRBV19; 8 nucleotides match TRBD1. The V gene end was trimmed by 5 bases and the J gene end by 4 bases; junction bases not matched to a gene: 12. The germline V gene has CDR1 LNHDA and CDR2 SQIVND (reference sequence). The CDR3 contains 16 residues. CDR3 amino acids: CASSSHRGGISTEAFF. DNA of the CDR3: TGTGCCAGTAGTTCCCACAGGGGGGGGATTAGCACTGAAGCTTTCTTT.

V is TRBV15 and J is TRBJ1-4; D is possibly TRBD1 (6 bases). V shed 1 base and J shed 8 bases, with 11 bases lying between them. Germline CDR1 is LNHNV and CDR2 is YYDKDF (reference sequence). CDR3 size: 14 residues. Written as DNA, the CDR3 is TGTGCCACCAGCAGAGGGGACACCCGGGAAAAACTGTTTTTT. Translated: CATSRGDTREKLFF.

This clone was seen more than once but under ten times. This chain joins TRBV19 and TRBJ1-2; D not certain. Germline CDR1 and CDR2: LNHDA and SQIVND (reference sequence). Trimming took off 1 base at V and 2 bases at J, with 17 bases between the two ends. CDR3 size: 17 residues. The CDR3 DNA reads TGTGCCAGTAGTATAGTAATCAGATTCGGAGAAAACTATGGCTACACCTTC. Translation: CASSIVIRFGENYGYTF.

This chain connects TRBV18 to TRBJ2-1; 9 positions agree with TRBD1. V gave up 7 bases and J gave up 7 bases; unmatched junction bases: 14. Germline V lookup: CDR1 KGHSH, CDR2 LQKENI. The CDR3 spans 16 residues. As DNA, the CDR3 is TGTGCCAGCTACCCCCTCTTGACAGGGGGATCGAATGAGCAGTTCTTC. It codes for CASYPLLTGGSNEQFF.

The V and J genes are TRBV4-3 and TRBJ1-6; D might be TRBD1 (6 bases). Looked up from germline, CDR1 is LGHNA and CDR2 is YSLEER. The CDR3 extends over 14 amino acids. The V and J ends lost 6 bases and 10 bases respectively, with 16 bases between them. The chain's CDR3 is CASSQQDRGSPLHF. CDR3 DNA: TGCGCCAGCAGTCAACAGGACAGAGGATCACCCCTCCACTTT.

This chain uses TRBV5-6 with TRBJ1-6; TRBD1 is a possible D gene (5 bases). The germline V and J ends were trimmed by 4 bases and 6 bases, with 8 bases remaining between them. The germline CDR1 and CDR2 sequences are SGHDT and YYEEEE. There are 13 residues in the CDR3. CDR3 loop: CASSPDTNSPLHF. CDR3 DNA sequence: TGTGCCAGCAGCCCGGACACTAATTCACCCCTCCACTTT. The full variable domain, with the rest looked up from reference TRBV5-6 and TRBJ1-6, is DAGVTQSPTHLIKTRGQQVTLRCSPKSGHDTVSWYQQALGQGPQFIFQYYEEEERQRGNFPDRFSGHQFPNYSSELNVNALLLGDSALYLCASSPDTNSPLHFGNGTRLTVT.

J is TRBJ2-1 and V is TRBV3-1 (or the pseudogene TRBV3-2), with TRBD2 matching over 9 bases. Trimming at V came to 3 bases and at J to 8 bases, leaving 8 bases not matched to a gene. This CDR3 is 15 amino acids long. Germline V gives CDR1 LGHDT, CDR2 YNNKEL (reference sequence). The CDR3 sequence: CASSHGGGAGDEQFF. CDR3 DNA sequence: TGTGCCAGCAGCCATGGCGGGGGGGCAGGAGATGAGCAGTTCTTC.

Only a few counts were recorded for this clone. The genes are TRBV5-8 and TRBJ1-5, with TRBD1 matching over 9 bases. With V trimmed by 3 bases and J by 2 bases, 0 bases remained unmatched. The CDR3 runs to 14 residues. Germline CDR1 and CDR2: SGHTS and YDEGEE. The CDR3 DNA sequence: TGTGCCAGCAGCTGGACAGGGGGCAATCAGCCCCAGCATTTT. The encoded protein is CASSWTGGNQPQHF.

This chain uses TRBV15 with TRBJ2-4; 8 nucleotides agree with TRBD1. Trimming cost V 5 bases and J 1 base; bases outside gene matches: 13. Germline loops: CDR1 LNHNV, CDR2 YYDKDF (reference sequence). CDR3 size: 18 residues. CDR3 DNA sequence: TGTGCCACCAGCCCCCCGGTCGGACGACAGGGGGCCAAAAACATTCAGTACTTC. It is translated as CATSPPVGRQGAKNIQYF.

This chain's CDR3 is CASSQGRQGEKLFF. The CDR3, as DNA: TGCGCCAGCAGCCAAGGCAGACAGGGGGAAAAACTGTTTTTT. V gene TRBV4-1 combines with J gene TRBJ1-4; 8 nucleotides agree with TRBD1. The CDR3 covers 14 residues. V was clipped by 1 base and J by 8 bases; unmatched bases: 3. Germline V lookup: CDR1 MGHRA, CDR2 YSYEKL.

The chain combines TRBV5-1 with TRBJ1-2; 9 nucleotides align to TRBD1. Germline values: CDR1 SGHRS, CDR2 YFSETQ. This CDR3 has 17 amino acids. Trimming took 0 bases from V and 1 from J; bases not matched to a gene: 7. The CDR3 bases are TGCGCCAGCAGCTTGGAACAGGGGGCTATCTTTAACTATGGCTACACCTTC. Its protein is CASSLEQGAIFNYGYTF.

This clone was picked up many times. V usage is TRBV19 and J usage is TRBJ2-3, with TRBD2 matching 10 bases. The germline CDR1 and CDR2 sequences are LNHDA and SQIVND (reference sequence). J was trimmed by 5 bases and V by 4 bases; bases with no gene match: 9. CDR3 length equals 16 residues. The DNA of the CDR3 is TGTGCCAGTAGTACCTTAGCGGGGGGCCGCAGAGATACGCAGTATTTT. This translates into CASSTLAGGRRDTQYF.

This chain uses TRBV11-3 with TRBJ2-5; tentative D call: TRBD1 (6 bases). The CDR3 is made up of 12 amino acids. CDR1 and CDR2 (germline): SGHNT, YENEEA. The CDR3 region has the DNA TGTGCGACAGCACAGGGACAAGAGACCCAGTACTTC. Protein product: CATAQGQETQYF. The whole variable domain, filled in from reference TRBV11-3 and TRBJ2-5, reads EAGVVQSPRYKIIEKKQPVAFWCNPISGHNTLYWYLQNLGQGPELLIRYENEEAVDDSQLPKDRFSAERLKGVDSTLKIQPAELGDSAVYLCATAQGQETQYFGPGTRLLVL.

The chain is built from TRBV3-1 (or the pseudogene TRBV3-2) and TRBJ1-5, with TRBD1 matching over 7 bases. Germline loops: CDR1 LGHDT, CDR2 YNNKEL (reference sequence). CDR3 length: 14 amino acids. V shed 4 bases, J shed 3 bases, and the junction held 3 bases outside the gene matches. The CDR3 protein is CASSPGTVNQPQHF. CDR3 nucleotide sequence: TGTGCCAGCAGCCCCGGGACAGTCAATCAGCCCCAGCATTTT.

The V and J genes are TRBV3-1 (or the pseudogene TRBV3-2) and TRBJ2-3; 12 nucleotides match TRBD2. CDR1 is LGHDT and CDR2 is YNNKEL in the germline V gene (reference sequence). J was trimmed by 10 bases and V by 3 bases; bases with no gene match: 14. CDR3 length: 17 residues. CDR3 DNA: TGTGCCAGCAGCCAGGTTGGACTAGCGGGAAGACCTGGGGCGCAGTATTTT. It yields the protein CASSQVGLAGRPGAQYF.

This clone occurred once. V and J are TRBV11-3 and TRBJ2-3; the match to TRBD2 covers 8 bases. V dropped 5 bases and J dropped 2; count of bases not matched to a gene: 6. This CDR3 spans 15 amino acids. CDR1 and CDR2 (germline): SGHNT, YENEEA. The CDR3 DNA reads TGTGCCAGCAGCCCGTTACTAGCGGTCACAGATACGCAGTATTTT. This codes for CASSPLLAVTDTQYF.

V gene TRBV10-3 combines with J gene TRBJ2-2; a weak D match, TRBD1 (5 bases). This CDR3 contains 13 residues. V was pared by 4 bases and J by 6 bases, with 9 bases between. Germline CDR1 ENHRY, CDR2 SYGVKD. The CDR3 bases are TGTGCCATCAGTGCAGGGTTTTCCGGGGAGCTGTTTTTT. Protein product: CAISAGFSGELFF.

The J gene is TRBJ1-2, the V gene TRBV11-3, with 7 bases fitting TRBD1. The CDR3 has 13 amino acids. Germline CDR1 reads SGHNT; CDR2 reads YENEEA. V lost 4 bases to trimming and J lost 7 bases; unmatched junction nucleotides: 6. The CDR3 nucleotides are TGTGCCAGCAGCTCCGACAGGGCAGTTGGCTACACCTTC. Its protein product is CASSSDRAVGYTF.

J is TRBJ2-1 and V is TRBV19; 11 nucleotides align to TRBD2. The CDR3 is 17 amino acids. CDR1 is LNHDA, CDR2 SQIVND, per germline (reference sequence). V gave up 2 bases and J gave up 4 bases; unmatched junction bases: 7. The CDR3 is CASSILRLAGPYNEQFF. In DNA, the CDR3 is TGTGCCAGTAGTATACTGAGACTAGCGGGGCCTTACAATGAGCAGTTCTTC.

The chain is built from TRBV9 and TRBJ2-5, with D possibly TRBD2 on 5 matching bases. Germline V gene data show CDR1 as SGDLS and CDR2 as YYNGEE. V lost 1 base, J lost 4 bases, and 8 bases lay in between. This CDR3 comprises 13 residues. For the CDR3, the DNA is TGTGCCAGCAGCGTAACTAGTGGAGAGACCCAGTACTTC. Translation: CASSVTSGETQYF.

This rearrangement joins TRBV30 to TRBJ1-2, with a possible D match to TRBD1 (6 bases). Looked up from germline, CDR1 is GTSNPN and CDR2 is SVGIG (reference sequence). This CDR3 is built from 11 residues. V lost 2 bases and J 7 bases, leaving 8 bases between the germline ends. DNA for the CDR3: TGTGCCTGGAGTTTCAGGGGTGGCTACACCTTC. Its translation is CAWSFRGGYTF.

This clone has a handful of counts. V and J are TRBV10-3 and TRBJ2-1; 7 positions agree with TRBD1. V dropped 4 bases and J dropped 6; count of bases not matched to a gene: 18. There are 18 residues in the CDR3. Germline V CDR1 and CDR2: ENHRY, SYGVKD. Here the CDR3 DNA reads TGTGCCATCAGTGGGGATAAAGGGGGCGAACATCCCATCAATGAGCAGTTCTTC. Translation gives CAISGDKGGEHPINEQFF.